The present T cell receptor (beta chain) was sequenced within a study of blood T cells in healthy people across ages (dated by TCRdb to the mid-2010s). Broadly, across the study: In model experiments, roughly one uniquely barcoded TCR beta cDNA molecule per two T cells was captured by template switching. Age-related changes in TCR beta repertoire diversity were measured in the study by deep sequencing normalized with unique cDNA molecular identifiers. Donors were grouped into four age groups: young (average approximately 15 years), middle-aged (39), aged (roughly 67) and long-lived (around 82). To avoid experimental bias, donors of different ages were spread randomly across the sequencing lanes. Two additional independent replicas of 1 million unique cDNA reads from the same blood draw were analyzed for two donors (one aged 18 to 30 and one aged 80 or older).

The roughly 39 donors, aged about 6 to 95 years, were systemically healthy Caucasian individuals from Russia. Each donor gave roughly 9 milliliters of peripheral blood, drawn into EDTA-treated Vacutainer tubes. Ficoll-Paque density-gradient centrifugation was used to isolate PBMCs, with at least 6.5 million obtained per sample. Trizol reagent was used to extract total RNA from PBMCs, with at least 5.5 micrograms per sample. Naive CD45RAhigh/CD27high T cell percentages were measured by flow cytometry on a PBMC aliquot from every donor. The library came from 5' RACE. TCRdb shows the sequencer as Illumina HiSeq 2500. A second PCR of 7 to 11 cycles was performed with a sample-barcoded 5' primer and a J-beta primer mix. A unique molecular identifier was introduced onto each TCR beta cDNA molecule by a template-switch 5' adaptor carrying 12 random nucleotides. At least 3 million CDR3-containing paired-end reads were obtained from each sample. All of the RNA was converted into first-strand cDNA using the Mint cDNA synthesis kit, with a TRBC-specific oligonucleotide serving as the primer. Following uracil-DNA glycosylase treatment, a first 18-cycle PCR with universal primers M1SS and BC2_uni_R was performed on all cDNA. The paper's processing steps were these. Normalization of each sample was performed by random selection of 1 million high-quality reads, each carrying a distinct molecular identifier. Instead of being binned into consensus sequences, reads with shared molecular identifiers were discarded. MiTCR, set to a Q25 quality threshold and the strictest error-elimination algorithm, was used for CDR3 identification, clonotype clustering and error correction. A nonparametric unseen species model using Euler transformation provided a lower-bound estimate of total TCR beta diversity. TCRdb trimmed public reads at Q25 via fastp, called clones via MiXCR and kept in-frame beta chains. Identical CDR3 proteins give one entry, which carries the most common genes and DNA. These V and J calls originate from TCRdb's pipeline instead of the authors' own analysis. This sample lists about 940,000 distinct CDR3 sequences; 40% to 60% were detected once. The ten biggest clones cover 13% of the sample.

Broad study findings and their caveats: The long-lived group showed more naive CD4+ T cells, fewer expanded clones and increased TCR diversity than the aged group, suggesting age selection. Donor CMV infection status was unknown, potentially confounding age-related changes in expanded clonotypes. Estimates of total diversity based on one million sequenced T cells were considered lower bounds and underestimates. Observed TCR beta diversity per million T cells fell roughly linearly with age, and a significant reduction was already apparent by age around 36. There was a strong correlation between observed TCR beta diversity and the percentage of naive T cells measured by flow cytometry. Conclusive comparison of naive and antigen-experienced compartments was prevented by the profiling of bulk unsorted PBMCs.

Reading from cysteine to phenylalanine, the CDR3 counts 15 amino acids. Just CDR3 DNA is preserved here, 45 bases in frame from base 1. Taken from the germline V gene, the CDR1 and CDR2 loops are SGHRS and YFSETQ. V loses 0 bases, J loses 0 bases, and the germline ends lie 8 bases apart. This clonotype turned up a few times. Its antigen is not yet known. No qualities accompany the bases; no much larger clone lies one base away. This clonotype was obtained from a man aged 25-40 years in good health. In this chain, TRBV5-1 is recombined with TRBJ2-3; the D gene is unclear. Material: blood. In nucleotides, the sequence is TGCGCCAGCAGCTTGGAACAGAAGAGCACAGATACGCAGTATTTT. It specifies CASSLEQKSTDTQYF.